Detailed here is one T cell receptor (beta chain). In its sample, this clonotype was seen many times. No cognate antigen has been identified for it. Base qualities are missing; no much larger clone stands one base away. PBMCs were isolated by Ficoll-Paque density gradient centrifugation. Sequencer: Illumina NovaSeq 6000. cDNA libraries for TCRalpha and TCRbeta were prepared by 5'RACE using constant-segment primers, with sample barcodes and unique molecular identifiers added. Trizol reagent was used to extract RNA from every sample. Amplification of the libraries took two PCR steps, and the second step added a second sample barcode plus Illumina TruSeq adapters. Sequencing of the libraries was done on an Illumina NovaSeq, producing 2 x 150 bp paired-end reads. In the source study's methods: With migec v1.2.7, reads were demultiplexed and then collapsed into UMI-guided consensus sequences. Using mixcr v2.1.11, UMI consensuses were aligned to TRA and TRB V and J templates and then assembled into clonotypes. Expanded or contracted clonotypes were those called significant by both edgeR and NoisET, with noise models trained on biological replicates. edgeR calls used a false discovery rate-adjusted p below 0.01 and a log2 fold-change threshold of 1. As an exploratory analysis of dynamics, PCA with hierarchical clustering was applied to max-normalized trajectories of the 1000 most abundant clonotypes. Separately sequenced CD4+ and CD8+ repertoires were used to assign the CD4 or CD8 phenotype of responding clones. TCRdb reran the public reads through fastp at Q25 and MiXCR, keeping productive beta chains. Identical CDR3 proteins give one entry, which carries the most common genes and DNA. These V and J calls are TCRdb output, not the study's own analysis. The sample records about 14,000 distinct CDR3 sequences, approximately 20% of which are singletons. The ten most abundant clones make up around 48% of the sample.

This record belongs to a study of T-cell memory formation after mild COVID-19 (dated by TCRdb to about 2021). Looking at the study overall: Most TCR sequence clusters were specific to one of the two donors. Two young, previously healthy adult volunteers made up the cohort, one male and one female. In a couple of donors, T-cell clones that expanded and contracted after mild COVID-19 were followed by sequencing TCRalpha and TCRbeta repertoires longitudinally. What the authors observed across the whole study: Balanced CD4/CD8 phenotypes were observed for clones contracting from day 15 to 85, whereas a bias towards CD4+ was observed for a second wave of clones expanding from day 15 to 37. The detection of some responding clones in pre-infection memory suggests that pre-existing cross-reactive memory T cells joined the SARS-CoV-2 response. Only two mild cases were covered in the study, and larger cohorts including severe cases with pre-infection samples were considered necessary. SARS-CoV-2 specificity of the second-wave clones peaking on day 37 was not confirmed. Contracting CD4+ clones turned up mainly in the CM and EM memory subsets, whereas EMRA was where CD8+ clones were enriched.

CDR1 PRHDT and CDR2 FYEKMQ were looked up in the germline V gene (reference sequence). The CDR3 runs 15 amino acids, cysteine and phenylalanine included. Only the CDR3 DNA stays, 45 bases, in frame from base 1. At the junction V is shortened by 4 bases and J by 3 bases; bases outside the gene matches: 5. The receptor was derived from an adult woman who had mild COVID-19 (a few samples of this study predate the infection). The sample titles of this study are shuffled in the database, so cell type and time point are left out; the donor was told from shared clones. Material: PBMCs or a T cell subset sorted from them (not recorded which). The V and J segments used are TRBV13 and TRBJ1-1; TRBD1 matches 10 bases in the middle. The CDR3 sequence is CASSWTGGWDTEAFF. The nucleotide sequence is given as TGTGCCAGCAGCTGGACAGGGGGTTGGGACACTGAAGCTTTCTTT.